One and the same sample provided the 18 T cell receptor beta chains below, sequenced in a study of cytomegalovirus exposure and HLA in healthy donors (dated by TCRdb to the late 2010s). The library was produced with the immunoSEQ multiplex PCR assay. For the multiplex PCR, a mixture combining 60 forward primers for TCR Vbeta segments and 13 reverse primers for TCR Jbeta segments was used. TCRdb provides this immuneACCESS table in a form limited to in-frame rearrangements. Some clones are lacking; in checked studies, under half of them reflect an unresolved V gene, and why the rest are absent is not known. The sample has roughly 100,000 clones on record, over 60% of them singletons. The top ten clones comprise around 8.4% of the sample. The source material was PBMCs. The receptors were sampled from a man in his forties in good health and CMV-seropositive.

V usage is TRBV5-6 and J usage is TRBJ2-7, with 11 positions matching TRBD1. Trimming at V came to 4 bases and at J to 6 bases, leaving 9 bases not matched to a gene. The germline V gene has CDR1 SGHDT and CDR2 YYEEEE. CDR3 length equals 15 residues. CDR3 protein: CASSHRTGGAGEQYF. CDR3 sequence (DNA): TGTGCCAGCAGCCACAGGACAGGGGGCGCGGGCGAGCAGTACTTC.

This rearrangement joins TRBV9 to TRBJ1-4; TRBD1 matches at 8 bases. There are 17 residues in the CDR3. Germline V gives CDR1 SGDLS, CDR2 YYNGEE. V was pared by 4 bases and J by 0 bases, with 8 bases of the junction left unmatched. The CDR3 loop is CASSPRQGPSTNEKLFF. The DNA for the CDR3 is TGTGCCAGCAGCCCCCGACAGGGGCCCTCAACTAATGAAAAACTGTTTTTT.

The gene calls are TRBV7-2 and TRBJ2-7, with D possibly TRBD2 on 5 matching bases. The CDR3 extends over 15 amino acids. Looked up from germline, CDR1 is SGHTA and CDR2 is FQGNSA. Trimming removed 5 bases from V and 0 bases from J, with 14 bases in between. The CDR3 region has the DNA TGTGCCAGCAGCACTCGGGGAGAGAGCTCCTACGAGCAGTACTTC. Translation gives CASSTRGESSYEQYF.

This chain connects TRBV30 to TRBJ1-6, with 8 nucleotides matching TRBD1. CDR1 GTSNPN and CDR2 SVGIG come from the germline V gene (reference sequence). Trimming removed 0 bases from V and 4 bases from J; junction bases left unmatched: 5. This CDR3 comprises 16 residues. The CDR3, as DNA: TGTGCCTGGAGTGTACCATGGGACAGGTATAATTCACCCCTCCACTTT. Encoded protein: CAWSVPWDRYNSPLHF.

The CDR3 region is CASSPTMKSGIPHEQYF. CDR3 DNA sequence: TGTGCCAGTAGTCCGACCATGAAATCGGGGATCCCCCACGAGCAGTACTTC. The chain employs TRBV19 and TRBJ2-7; a possible D gene is TRBD2 (5 bases). Germline values: CDR1 LNHDA, CDR2 SQIVND (reference sequence). Trimming pared 5 bases from V and 5 bases from J, leaving 25 bases between. The length of the CDR3 is 17 residues.

This clone showed up just a few times. The J gene is TRBJ2-3, the V gene TRBV19; 7 positions agree with TRBD1. Looked up from germline, CDR1 is LNHDA and CDR2 is SQIVND (reference sequence). With V trimmed by 1 base and J by 6 bases, 10 bases remained unmatched. The CDR3 consists of 16 residues. The CDR3 bases are TGTGCCAGTAGTATAGTAGGGACAGCAGAGGTGGATACGCAGTATTTT. Amino acids: CASSIVGTAEVDTQYF.

V gene TRBV19 combines with J gene TRBJ2-7; 8 bases line up with TRBD2. Germline V CDR1 and CDR2: LNHDA, SQIVND (reference sequence). J lost 4 bases, V lost 3 bases, and 11 bases had no gene match. The CDR3 runs to 16 residues. In DNA form, the CDR3 reads TGTGCCAGTAGTATGGGATTACTAGCGGCAGGTTACGAGCAGTACTTC. Its protein is CASSMGLLAAGYEQYF.

J is TRBJ1-1 and V is TRBV4-3; 10 bases line up with TRBD1. Germline V lookup: CDR1 LGHNA, CDR2 YSLEER. The CDR3 is 14 residues long. After removal of 3 bases from V and 6 bases from J, the junction contained 4 bases not matched to a gene. The CDR3 reads CASSHGTGVAEAFF. CDR3 bases: TGCGCCAGCAGCCATGGGACAGGGGTTGCTGAAGCTTTCTTT.

J is TRBJ2-1 and V is TRBV6-5; the D gene is possibly TRBD2 (7 bases). This CDR3 has 15 amino acids. V lost 2 bases and J 9 bases, leaving 17 bases between the germline ends. Per the germline V gene, CDR1 is MNHEY and CDR2 is SVGAGI. The CDR3: CASSYGRGPDTEQFF. The DNA for the CDR3 is TGTGCCAGCAGTTACGGGCGGGGGCCGGATACTGAGCAGTTCTTC.

The rearrangement links TRBV28 to TRBJ1-1; D gene unclear. The germline V and J ends were trimmed by 6 bases and 5 bases, with 4 bases remaining between them. Germline values: CDR1 MDHEN, CDR2 SYDVKM. CDR3 length: 10 residues. This CDR3 is CASRETEAFF. The DNA for the CDR3 is TGTGCCAGCAGAGAGACTGAAGCTTTCTTT.

This clone has more than one count but fewer than ten. The chain recombines TRBV27 with TRBJ2-7; 9 bases map to TRBD2. The CDR3 is made up of 18 amino acids. The V and J ends lost 6 bases and 4 bases, in that order; junction bases with no gene match: 19. The germline CDR1 and CDR2 sequences are MNHEY and SMNVEV (reference sequence). CDR3 bases: TGTGCCAGCAGCAAGGGACAGAGTTTAGCGGGAGTAATGTACGAGCAGTACTTC. This translates into CASSKGQSLAGVMYEQYF.

The chain carries TRBV28 and TRBJ2-4; D perhaps matches TRBD2 (5 bases). The germline V and J ends were trimmed by 4 bases and 12 bases, with 13 bases remaining between them. CDR3 size: 12 residues. Per germline, CDR1 MDHEN and CDR2 SYDVKM. The CDR3 spells CASSSTRSSQYF. The DNA of the CDR3 is TGTGCCAGCAGTTCAACTAGGAGCAGTCAGTACTTC.

The chain is built from TRBV29-1 and TRBJ1-1; 9 positions match TRBD1. Germline V gene data show CDR1 as SQVTM and CDR2 as ANQGSEA. The CDR3 has 13 amino acids. The V segment lost 7 bases and the J segment 1 base; nucleotides outside the gene matches: 4. The CDR3 nucleotides read TGCAGCGAGACAGGGGGTACGAACACTGAAGCTTTCTTT. It codes for CSETGGTNTEAFF.

This clone was seen just once. V usage is TRBV7-6 and J usage is TRBJ2-7; possibly TRBD1 for D (6 bases). Between the trimmed V and J ends, which lost 5 bases and 4 bases, there was a span of 9 bases. The germline gives CDR1 SGHVS, CDR2 FNYEAQ. The CDR3 is 12 amino acids. CDR3 coding DNA: TGTGCCAGCAGCCCAGGACAGTACGAGCAGTACTTC. Its translation: CASSPGQYEQYF.

This clone was seen a handful of times. The chain links TRBV4-1 to TRBJ2-2, with 10 bases that match TRBD1. CDR3 length: 15 residues. V shed 3 bases and J 8 bases; nucleotides not matched to a gene: 6. Germline assignment: CDR1 MGHRA and CDR2 YSYEKL. The CDR3 spells CASSQGQGPRGELFF. The DNA for the CDR3 is TGCGCCAGCAGCCAGGGACAGGGGCCCAGGGGGGAGCTGTTTTTT.

The chain combines TRBV30 with TRBJ2-3; TRBD1 aligns across 7 bases. The CDR3 is made up of 15 amino acids. The germline V gene encodes CDR1 GTSNPN and CDR2 SVGIG (reference sequence). V shed 8 bases, J shed 3 bases, and the junction held 14 bases outside the gene matches. The CDR3 nucleotides are TGTGCCGGCGGTAGGCACAGGGGATTGACAGATACGCAGTATTTT. Amino acids: CAGGRHRGLTDTQYF.

Notes on this clone: The junction departs from the called germline gene at one end, perhaps through a read error. The gene calls are TRBV4-3 and TRBJ1-4, with TRBD1 identical over 11 bases. Germline CDR1 reads LGHNA; CDR2 reads YSLEER. The CDR3 extends over 12 amino acids. The CDR3 DNA sequence: TGCGCCAGCAGCCAGGGGACAGGGGGGACCATTTTT. Translating gives CASSQGTGGTIF.

The chain links TRBV4-3 to TRBJ1-1; D is possibly TRBD1 (6 bases). The CDR3 loop spans 12 amino acids. Trimming pared 1 base from V and 11 bases from J, leaving 11 bases between. The germline CDR1 and CDR2 sequences are LGHNA and YSLEER. CDR3 bases: TGCGCCAGCAGCCAAGGGCAGGGGAGCGCTTTCTTT. Its translation is CASSQGQGSAFF.